What follows is one T cell receptor beta chain and its context. Antigen specificity is unknown. This entry belongs to a study of blood T cells in healthy people across ages. General study results and limits: Unsorted PBMCs prevented conclusive naive versus antigen-experienced comparison. Expanded clonotype shifts may have been confounded, as the donors had an unknown CMV status.

Germline CDR1 reads SGHVS; CDR2 reads FNYEAQ. This CDR3 spans 12 amino acids. Deletions cut 4 bases from V and 6 bases from J, with 10 bases between. The study recruited healthy Caucasian donors from Russia who were aged roughly 6 to 100. The use of a sample-barcoded 5' primer and a J-beta primer mix characterized a second PCR of roughly 7 to 11 cycles. TCRdb reprocessed the 5' RACE reads via MiXCR and lists one record per CDR3 protein. The sample records some 800,000 distinct CDR3 sequences, 40% to 50% being singletons. This chain uses TRBV7-6 with TRBJ2-7; D call uncertain. This TCR came from a man aged 55 to 70 in good health. The sample was blood. The DNA of the CDR3 is TGTGCCAGCAGCTCGCCAGCATTCGAGCAGTACTTC. Translating gives CASSSPAFEQYF.